Below, 15 T cell receptor beta chains from the same sample are listed, as sequenced in a study of regulatory T cells in long-lasting Graves disease. Time point noted: newly diagnosed GD, antithyroid drugs for less than 3 months. RNA isolated from PBMCs was used to make the TCR library. Arm-PCR of CDR3 regions with iRepertoire HTBI primers generated TCR beta libraries. TCRdb re-called the multiplex PCR reads with MiXCR, one entry per CDR3 protein. This table has 400,000 to 450,000 distinct CDR3 sequences, about 16% appearing once. The data were also submitted as part of a second study, on T cells in Graves' hyperthyroidism and ophthalmopathy.

Sequenced material: peripheral blood mononuclear cells (PBMCs), taken at new diagnosis, from a patient treated with antithyroid drugs. These receptors originate from a woman aged 30 to 39 with Graves disease.

This clonotype was recorded many times. The chain links TRBV6-1 to TRBJ2-7; 7 bases agree with TRBD1. From germline, CDR1 is MNHNS and CDR2 SASEGT. The CDR3 spans 16 residues. V lost 2 bases to trimming and J lost 0 bases; unmatched junction nucleotides: 7. CDR3 bases: TGTGCCAGCAGTGAATTGGACAGGAATCCCTCCTACGAGCAGTACTTC. It is translated as CASSELDRNPSYEQYF.

Regarding this clonotype: This may stem from a read error, because a much larger clone lies one nucleotide away. This chain links TRBV28 with TRBJ2-5; 7 positions match TRBD2. Germline trimming cut 8 bases from V and 1 base from J; bases unmatched to any gene: 10. From germline, CDR1 is MDHEN and CDR2 SYDVKM. The CDR3 runs to 15 residues. CDR3 nucleotides: TGTGCCAGCGGTAGGCTAGCGGCCTTCCAAGAGACCCAGTACTTC. This translates into CASGRLAAFQETQYF.

V and J are TRBV3-1 and TRBJ1-2; D is possibly TRBD1 (5 bases). Trimming cost V 0 bases and J 1 base, with 15 bases left between them. Germline CDR1 reads LGHDT; CDR2 reads YNNKEL (reference sequence). This CDR3 is built from 17 residues. For the CDR3, the DNA is TGTGCCAGCAGCCAAGATCCGACAGTTGACGGTAACTATGGCTACACCTTC. It codes for CASSQDPTVDGNYGYTF.

This clonotype was picked up many times. The V call is TRBV28, the J call TRBJ2-1; 7 positions match TRBD2. With 1 base clipped from V and 4 bases from J, the junction kept 4 bases outside the gene matches. There are 15 residues in the CDR3. Germline lookup yields CDR1 MDHEN and CDR2 SYDVKM. CDR3 coding DNA: TGTGCCAGCAGTTTATCGGCGGGAGTATACAATGAGCAGTTCTTC. Its protein product is CASSLSAGVYNEQFF.

This chain links TRBV24-1 with TRBJ2-2, with TRBD2 as a possible D gene (6 bases). V lost 4 bases to trimming and J lost 0 bases, with 14 bases between them. The CDR3 contains 17 residues. Germline lookup yields CDR1 KGHDR and CDR2 SFDVKD. The DNA of the CDR3 is TGTGCCACCAGTGACCTTAGCGGACCAGCGAACACCGGGGAGCTGTTTTTT. Amino acids: CATSDLSGPANTGELFF.

This clonotype was counted many times. The chain combines TRBV9 with TRBJ2-7; D unclear. This CDR3 is 15 amino acids long. Germline CDR1 reads SGDLS; CDR2 reads YYNGEE. Trimming removed 0 bases from V and 4 bases from J, with 14 bases in between. The CDR3 coding sequence is TGTGCCAGCAGCGTAGGCCTGGCGGAGAGTTACGAGCAGTACTTC. It yields the protein CASSVGLAESYEQYF.

On this clonotype: This may stem from a read error, because a much larger clone lies one nucleotide away. This chain uses TRBV20-1 with TRBJ2-1, with 8 bases that match TRBD2. The ends lost 4 bases at V and 9 bases at J; junction bases unmatched: 14. Per the germline V gene, CDR1 is DFQATT and CDR2 is SNEGSKA (reference sequence). This CDR3 comprises 15 residues. The CDR3 is CSATGLAGGGTEQFF. The CDR3 region has the DNA TGCAGTGCTACCGGTCTCGCGGGAGGTGGGACTGAGCAGTTCTTC.

This chain joins TRBV15 and TRBJ2-2, with D perhaps being TRBD1 or TRBD2 (5 bases each). The germline V gene encodes CDR1 LNHNV and CDR2 YYDKDF (reference sequence). Deletions cut 0 bases from V and 6 bases from J, with 8 bases between. This CDR3 spans 14 amino acids. The CDR3 region has the DNA TGTGCCACCAGCAGAGATGTGGGGGCCGGGGAGCTGTTTTTT. Translated, it gives CATSRDVGAGELFF.

J is TRBJ2-7 and V is TRBV19; a weak D match, TRBD2 (6 bases). Germline CDR1 is LNHDA and CDR2 is SQIVND (reference sequence). V lost 3 bases, J lost 1 base, and 19 bases lay in between. The CDR3 consists of 17 residues. CDR3 DNA sequence: TGTGCCAGTAGTATTACTATTTTGGCGGGACCTTCCTACGAGCAGTACTTC. It translates to CASSITILAGPSYEQYF. The full variable domain, its missing parts supplied by reference TRBV19 and TRBJ2-7, is DGGITQSPKYLFRKEGQNVTLSCEQNLNHDAMYWYRQDPGQGLRLIYYSQIVNDFQKGDIAEGYSVSREKKESFPLTVTSAQKNPTAFYLCASSITILAGPSYEQYFGPGTRLTVT.

In its sample, this clonotype was seen many times. Written as DNA, the CDR3 is TGTGCCAGCACCCCAGGGGGTCTAGCGGGAGGGCCCTCCAAGTACGAGCAGTACTTC. Translation gives CASTPGGLAGGPSKYEQYF. The chain combines TRBV11-2 with TRBJ2-7, with 12 bases matching TRBD2. This CDR3 comprises 19 residues. Germline V gives CDR1 SGHAT, CDR2 FQNNGV. After removal of 7 bases from V and 4 bases from J, the junction contained 20 bases not matched to a gene.

The rearrangement uses TRBV5-1 and TRBJ2-1; D possibly corresponds to TRBD2 (5 bases). Trimming cost V 2 bases and J 9 bases, with 12 bases left between them. Germline CDR1 SGHRS, CDR2 YFSETQ. This CDR3 contains 13 residues. CDR3 nucleotide sequence: TGCGCCAGCAGCTTCGAGGGCTCACCTGAGCAGTTCTTC. This codes for CASSFEGSPEQFF.

This clonotype was counted many times. The V gene is TRBV3-1, the J gene TRBJ2-1; a weak D match, TRBD2 (5 bases). The CDR3 is made up of 14 amino acids. Germline loops: CDR1 LGHDT, CDR2 YNNKEL (reference sequence). V was cut by 0 bases and J by 15 bases, with 18 bases left in between. As DNA, the CDR3 is TGTGCCAGCAGCCAAGATTTCGTCACTAGTGTTCCGTTCTTC. Its protein product is CASSQDFVTSVPFF.

The chain is built from TRBV2 and TRBJ1-4; D perhaps matches TRBD1 (6 bases). Germline V CDR1 and CDR2: SNHLY, FYNNEI. The CDR3 totals 14 residues. Trimming removed 3 bases at V and 7 bases at J, with 12 bases between. The CDR3 DNA reads TGTGCCAGCAGTGAGGGGGGGGGGCGTGAAAAACTGTTTTTT. Residues: CASSEGGGREKLFF. The full variable domain, rest sourced from reference TRBV2 and TRBJ1-4, is EPEVTQTPSHQVTQMGQEVILRCVPISNHLYFYWYRQILGQKVEFLVSFYNNEISEKSEIFDDQFSVERPDGSNFTLKIRSTKLEDSAMYFCASSEGGGREKLFFGSGTQLSVL.

This chain links TRBV13 with TRBJ2-7, with TRBD2 matching over 7 bases. Germline V gene data show CDR1 as PRHDT and CDR2 as FYEKMQ (reference sequence). Germline trimming cut 2 bases from V and 6 bases from J; bases unmatched to any gene: 10. This CDR3 has 15 amino acids. DNA of the CDR3: TGTGCCAGCAGCTTAAAGGCAGCGGGAACTCTCGAGCAGTACTTC. Its translation is CASSLKAAGTLEQYF.

This chain joins TRBV6-4 and TRBJ1-1; no clear D. CDR1 MRHNA and CDR2 SNTAGT come from the germline V gene. V was trimmed by 0 bases and J by 4 bases, leaving 9 bases between them. There are 14 residues in the CDR3. CDR3 DNA sequence: TGTGCCAGCAGTGACTCTGAGGCGAGCACTGAAGCTTTCTTT. It yields the protein CASSDSEASTEAFF.